The 5 T cell receptor beta chains below were found in one sample sequenced in a study of T cell repertoires in cytomegalovirus infection. A single record per CDR3 protein comes from TCRdb applying MiXCR to the reads. The profile shows some 270,000 distinct CDR3 sequences, over 15% of them singletons. Sequences were obtained from CD8+ T cells from PBMCs. The receptor set was obtained from a human donor in good health (CMV status not recorded). Some clones in this sample may be carry-over from other donors' samples.

This clonotype was seen only a few times. The chain employs TRBV15 and TRBJ2-7, with a possible D match to TRBD2 (6 bases). The germline CDR1 and CDR2 sequences are LNHNV and YYDKDF (reference sequence). This CDR3 contains 14 residues. V was clipped by 0 bases and J by 2 bases, with 8 bases between them. The CDR3 bases are TGTGCCACCAGCAGAGAGCGGGGAACCTACGAGCAGTACTTC. It specifies CATSRERGTYEQYF.

This chain links TRBV13 with TRBJ1-5; D unclear. Germline CDR1 is PRHDT and CDR2 is FYEKMQ (reference sequence). V lost 0 bases and J lost 3, with 9 bases in between. The CDR3 is 15 residues long. The CDR3 DNA reads TGTGCCAGCAGCTTAGGGGCCGGTACCAATCAGCCCCAGCATTTT. It specifies CASSLGAGTNQPQHF.

This chain uses TRBV5-6 with TRBJ2-3; TRBD1 matches 9 bases. Per germline, CDR1 SGHDT and CDR2 YYEEEE. This CDR3 is built from 16 residues. Germline trimming cut 4 bases from V and 0 bases from J; bases unmatched to any gene: 6. CDR3 loop: CASSTGQGLSTDTQYF. The CDR3 coding sequence is TGTGCCAGCAGCACGGGACAGGGCTTAAGCACAGATACGCAGTATTTT.

The sample holds many counts of this clonotype. The genes are TRBV7-2 and TRBJ1-1; possibly TRBD1 for D (5 bases). This CDR3 region has 15 residues. Trimming stripped 1 base from V and 2 bases from J, with 11 bases between. Germline-derived CDR1 and CDR2 are SGHTA and FQGNSA. CDR3 coding DNA: TGTGCCAGCAGCTTAGTCGGGGCAGGAAACACTGAAGCTTTCTTT. Translated: CASSLVGAGNTEAFF.

The chain links TRBV20-1 to TRBJ2-7, with 8 bases that match TRBD2. Germline loops: CDR1 DFQATT, CDR2 SNEGSKA (reference sequence). The CDR3 covers 14 residues. Trimming removed 6 bases from V and 3 bases from J; junction bases left unmatched: 10. The CDR3 spells CSAESGGLYYEQYF. The CDR3, as DNA: TGCAGTGCGGAAAGCGGGGGCCTGTACTACGAGCAGTACTTC.